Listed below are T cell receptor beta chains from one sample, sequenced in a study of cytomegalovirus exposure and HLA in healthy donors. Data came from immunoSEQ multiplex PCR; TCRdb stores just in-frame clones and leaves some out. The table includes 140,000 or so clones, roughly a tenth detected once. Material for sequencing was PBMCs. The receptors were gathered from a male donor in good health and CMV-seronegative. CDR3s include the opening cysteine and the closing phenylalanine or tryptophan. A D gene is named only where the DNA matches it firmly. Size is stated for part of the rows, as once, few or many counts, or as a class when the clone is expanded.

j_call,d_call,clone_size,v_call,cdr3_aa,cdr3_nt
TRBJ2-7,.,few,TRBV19,CASSITGITYEQYF,TGTGCCAGTAGTATTACGGGTATCACCTACGAGCAGTACTTC
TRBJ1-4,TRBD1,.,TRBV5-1,CASSPRTGATNEKLFF,TGCGCCAGCAGCCCTAGGACAGGCGCAACTAATGAAAAACTGTTTTTT
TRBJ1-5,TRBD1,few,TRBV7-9,CASSWGQNSNQPQHF,TGTGCCAGCAGCTGGGGACAGAATAGCAATCAGCCCCAGCATTTT
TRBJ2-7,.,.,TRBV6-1,CATHYEQYF,TGTGCCACCCACTACGAGCAGTACTTC
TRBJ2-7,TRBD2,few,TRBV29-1,CSTRTSGGSYEQYF,TGCAGCACCAGGACTAGCGGGGGTTCCTACGAGCAGTACTTC
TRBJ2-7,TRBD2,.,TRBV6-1,CASSEATSGSYEQYF,TGTGCCAGCAGTGAAGCTACTAGCGGGTCCTACGAGCAGTACTTC
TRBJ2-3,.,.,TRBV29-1,CSVLEGTDTQYF,TGCAGCGTTTTAGAGGGCACAGATACGCAGTATTTT
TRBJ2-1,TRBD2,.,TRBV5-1,CASSPGTSGYNEQFF,TGCGCCAGCAGCCCCGGGACTAGCGGTTACAATGAGCAGTTCTTC
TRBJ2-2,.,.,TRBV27,CASSLWAGANTGELFF,TGTGCCAGCAGTTTATGGGCAGGGGCGAACACCGGGGAGCTGTTTTTT
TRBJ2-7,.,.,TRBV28,CASSLSPGLGSLSYEQYF,TGTGCCAGCAGTTTGTCACCGGGACTTGGGTCCCTCTCCTACGAGCAGTACTTC
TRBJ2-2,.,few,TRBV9,CASSVVSEPGELFF,TGTGCCAGCAGCGTAGTTAGCGAACCCGGGGAGCTGTTTTTT
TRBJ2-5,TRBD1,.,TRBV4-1,CASSAGTGPRETQYF,TGCGCCAGCAGCGCTGGGACAGGGCCTCGAGAGACCCAGTACTTC
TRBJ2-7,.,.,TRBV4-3,CASSQDRAGSYEQYF,TGCGCCAGCAGCCAAGATAGGGCGGGGTCCTACGAGCAGTACTTC
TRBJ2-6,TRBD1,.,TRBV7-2,CASSWSGGPGANVLTF,TGTGCCAGCAGCTGGTCAGGGGGCCCTGGGGCCAACGTCCTGACTTTC
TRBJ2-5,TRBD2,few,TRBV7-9,CASSLLGTSGETQYF,TGTGCCAGCAGCTTATTGGGGACTAGCGGGGAGACCCAGTACTTC
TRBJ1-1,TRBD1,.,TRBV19,CASSIASGGTEAFF,TGTGCCAGTAGTATAGCGTCAGGGGGAACTGAAGCTTTCTTT
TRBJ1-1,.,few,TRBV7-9,CASSLGGDHTEAFF,TGTGCCAGCAGCTTAGGGGGAGACCACACTGAAGCTTTCTTT
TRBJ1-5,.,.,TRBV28,CASSRTGNQPQHF,TGTGCCAGCTCCCGAACGGGGAATCAGCCCCAGCATTTT
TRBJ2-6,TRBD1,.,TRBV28,CATGQGSGANVLTF,TGTGCCACCGGACAGGGATCTGGGGCCAACGTCCTGACTTTC
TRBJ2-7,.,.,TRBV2,CASRRGISSYEQYF,TGTGCCAGCAGAAGGGGGATTAGCTCCTACGAGCAGTACTTC
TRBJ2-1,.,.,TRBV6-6,CASSSAQGHEQFF,TGTGCCAGCAGTTCGGCCCAGGGTCATGAGCAGTTCTTC
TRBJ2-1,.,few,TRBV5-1,CASFYGNEQFF,TGCGCCAGCTTTTACGGGAATGAGCAGTTCTTC
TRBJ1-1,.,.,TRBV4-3,CASSHPQGGNTEAFF,TGCGCCAGCAGCCACCCCCAAGGAGGGAACACTGAAGCTTTCTTT
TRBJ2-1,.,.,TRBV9,CASSVGLVDEQFF,TGTGCCAGCAGCGTAGGGCTGGTGGATGAGCAGTTCTTC
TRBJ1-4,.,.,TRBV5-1,CASSLEGQGDEKLFF,TGCGCCAGCAGCTTGGAAGGCCAGGGTGATGAAAAACTGTTTTTT
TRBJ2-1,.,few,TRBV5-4,CASSSSFSNEQFF,TGTGCCAGCAGCTCCTCCTTCAGCAATGAGCAGTTCTTC
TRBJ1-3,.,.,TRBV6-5,CASSGAAGNTIYF,TGTGCCAGCAGTGGGGCCGCGGGAAACACCATATATTTT
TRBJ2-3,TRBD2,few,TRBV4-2,CASSRTSSLTDTQYF,TGTGCCAGCAGCCGGACTAGCTCCCTCACAGATACGCAGTATTTT
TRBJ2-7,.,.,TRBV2,CASSAQLVYEQYF,TGTGCCAGCAGTGCCCAGCTAGTGTACGAGCAGTACTTC
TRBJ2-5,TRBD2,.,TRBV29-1,CSALAGPQETQYF,TGCAGCGCCTTAGCGGGTCCTCAAGAGACCCAGTACTTC
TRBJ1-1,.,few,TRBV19,CASRPEADTEAFF,TGTGCCAGTAGACCAGAGGCGGACACTGAAGCTTTCTTT
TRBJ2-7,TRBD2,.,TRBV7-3,CASSSWTSGGFYEQYF,TGTGCCAGCAGCTCCTGGACTAGCGGGGGATTCTACGAGCAGTACTTC
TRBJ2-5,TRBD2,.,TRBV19,CASSMGRGAYQETQYF,TGTGCCAGTAGTATGGGGCGGGGGGCGTACCAAGAGACCCAGTACTTC
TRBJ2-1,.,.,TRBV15,CATSRDPDGGEQFF,TGTGCCACCAGCAGAGATCCTGATGGCGGCGAGCAGTTCTTC
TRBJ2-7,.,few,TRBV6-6,CASSYGPSVYEQYF,TGTGCCAGCAGTTACGGCCCCAGTGTCTACGAGCAGTACTTC
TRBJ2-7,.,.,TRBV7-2,CASSLDVAGEWYEQYF,TGTGCCAGCAGCTTAGATGTGGCAGGGGAGTGGTACGAGCAGTACTTC
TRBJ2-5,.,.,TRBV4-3,CASRQGSGVQTQYF,TGCGCCAGCAGACAAGGTTCCGGGGTCCAGACCCAGTACTTC
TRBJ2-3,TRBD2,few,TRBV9,CASSAGGQADTQYF,TGTGCCAGCAGCGCGGGAGGGCAGGCAGATACGCAGTATTTT
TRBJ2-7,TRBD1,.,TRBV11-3,CASSQRDRVEQYF,TGTGCCAGCAGCCAAAGAGACAGGGTCGAGCAGTACTTC
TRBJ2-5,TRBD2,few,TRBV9,CASSVGRSGGPGETQYF,TGTGCCAGCAGCGTAGGTCGGAGCGGGGGACCAGGAGAGACCCAGTACTTC
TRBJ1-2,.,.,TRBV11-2,CASSSRDFYGYTF,TGTGCCAGCAGCTCAAGGGACTTTTATGGCTACACCTTC
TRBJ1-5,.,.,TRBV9,CASSVGQSNQPQHF,TGTGCCAGCAGCGTTGGACAAAGCAATCAGCCCCAGCATTTT
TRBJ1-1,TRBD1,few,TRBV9,CASSDGDRLLNTEAFF,TGTGCCAGCAGCGACGGGGACAGACTCCTGAACACTGAAGCTTTCTTT
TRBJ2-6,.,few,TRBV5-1,CASSFENLVDVLTF,TGCGCCAGCAGCTTTGAGAATCTTGTAGACGTCCTGACTTTC
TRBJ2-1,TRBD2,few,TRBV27,CASSLALAGGMDEQFF,TGTGCCAGCAGTTTAGCCCTAGCGGGGGGGATGGATGAGCAGTTCTTC
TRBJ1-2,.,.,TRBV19,CASSSSSARHGYTF,TGTGCCAGTAGTTCATCTTCTGCGCGGCATGGCTACACCTTC
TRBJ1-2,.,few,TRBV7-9,CASSYGDYGYTF,TGTGCCAGCAGCTACGGGGACTATGGCTACACCTTC
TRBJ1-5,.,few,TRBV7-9,CASSLSGGPQHF,TGTGCCAGCAGCTTAAGCGGCGGGCCCCAGCATTTT
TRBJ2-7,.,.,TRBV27,CASSQFYEQYF,TGTGCCAGCAGTCAATTCTACGAGCAGTACTTC
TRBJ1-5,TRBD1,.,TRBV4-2,CASRQSTGDSNQPQHF,TGTGCCAGCAGACAAAGTACAGGGGATAGCAATCAGCCCCAGCATTTT
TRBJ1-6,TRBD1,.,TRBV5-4,CASSSGQGDSPLHF,TGTGCCAGCAGCTCCGGACAGGGGGATTCACCCCTCCACTTT
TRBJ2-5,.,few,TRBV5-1,CASSLAGSAETQYF,TGCGCCAGCAGCTTGGCAGGGTCGGCAGAGACCCAGTACTTC